One and the same sample provided the 27 T cell receptor beta chains below, sequenced in a study of blood T cells in healthy people across ages. The use of a sample-barcoded 5' primer and a J-beta primer mix characterized a second PCR of roughly 6 to 11 cycles. TCRdb called the 5' RACE reads again in MiXCR, with one record for every CDR3 protein. The repertoire holds approximately 800,000 distinct CDR3 sequences, with about 34% as singletons. Source material: blood. Receptors were obtained from a man aged 18-30 years in good health.

This rearrangement joins TRBV20-1 to TRBJ2-1; the D gene could be TRBD1 or TRBD2 (6 bases each). V lost 6 bases, J lost 10 bases, and 19 bases lay in between. This CDR3 is built from 13 residues. Germline assignment: CDR1 DFQATT and CDR2 SNEGSKA (reference sequence). CDR3 nucleotides: TGCAGTGCGGAGAGGGGGGCTTCCTACGAGCAGTTCTTC. It yields the protein CSAERGASYEQFF.

This clonotype was observed a few times. The chain combines TRBV6-2 or TRBV6-3 with TRBJ2-7; D gene unclear. The CDR3 is made up of 15 amino acids. The germline V gene encodes CDR1 MNHEY and CDR2 SVGEGT. Trimming left V 2 bases short and J 2 bases short, with 13 bases between. Written as DNA, the CDR3 is TGTGCCAGCAGTTACGCCCAAAAGGGTCCCTACGAGCAGTACTTC. Translating gives CASSYAQKGPYEQYF.

The sample holds a few counts of this clonotype. In DNA form, the CDR3 reads TGTGCCAGCAGTTTCGGAGGGGCAGGGAATCAGCCCCAGCATTTT. It codes for CASSFGGAGNQPQHF. This chain joins TRBV12-3 or TRBV12-4 and TRBJ1-5; maybe TRBD1 (5 bases). V was clipped by 3 bases and J by 4 bases, with 13 bases between them. The CDR3 sequence is 15 residues long.

This clonotype was observed a few times. Here the CDR3 reads CASSLNSPNYGYTF. CDR3 DNA: TGTGCCAGCAGTTTAAACAGCCCCAACTATGGCTACACCTTC. The chain couples TRBV12-3 or TRBV12-4 to TRBJ1-2; D remains unclear. The CDR3 has 14 residues. V was shortened by 2 bases and J by 2 bases, with 9 bases between the two germline ends.

The chain carries TRBV4-3 and TRBJ2-3; 10 nucleotides agree with TRBD1. V gave up 5 bases and J gave up 2 bases; unmatched junction bases: 4. CDR3 length: 15 amino acids. Germline values: CDR1 LGHNA, CDR2 YSLEER. Here the CDR3 reads CASSAGQGNTDTQYF. CDR3 nucleotides: TGCGCCAGCAGCGCGGGACAGGGGAACACAGATACGCAGTATTTT.

Comments on this clonotype: A much bigger clone sits one base away, suggesting this may be a read error. The rearrangement joins TRBV3-1 to TRBJ2-1, with D hard to call. The CDR3 loop spans 14 amino acids. The germline gives CDR1 LGHDT, CDR2 YNNKEL (reference sequence). CDR3 nucleotides: TGTGCCAGCAGCCAAGCAAGGGTTAGCAATGAGGAGTTCTTC. Amino acids: CASSQARVSNEEFF.

Only a few counts were recorded for this clonotype. The rearrangement uses TRBV20-1 and TRBJ1-4; TRBD1 is a possible D gene (5 bases). V was cut by 1 base and J by 5 bases, with 11 bases left in between. This CDR3 is built from 14 residues. Germline CDR1 and CDR2: DFQATT and SNEGSKA (reference sequence). As DNA, the CDR3 is TGCAGTGCTAGAGGCGGAGGGGCGAATGAAAAACTGTTTTTT. Translating gives CSARGGGANEKLFF.

This clonotype was counted only a few times. It may be a read error: a sequence one base away is much more abundant. The chain links TRBV2 to TRBJ2-3; D is undetermined. Germline CDR1 and CDR2: SNHLY and FYNNEI. The CDR3 sequence is 12 residues long. Trimming pared 3 bases from V and 13 bases from J, leaving 14 bases between. CDR3 sequence (DNA): TGTGCCAGCAGTGAGCGGTCGGCCGTGGAGTATTTT. Protein sequence: CASSERSAVEYF.

To note about this clonotype: A much more abundant neighbour one base away suggests this may be a read error. The V gene is TRBV25-1, the J gene TRBJ2-5, with D tentatively TRBD1 (5 bases). Trimming took 3 bases from V and 2 from J, leaving 10 bases between them. Germline loops: CDR1 MGHDK, CDR2 SYGVNS. The CDR3 runs to 14 residues. CDR3 bases: TGTGCCAGCAGTGATTGGACACAGCAAGAGACCCAGTACTTC. As protein: CASSDWTQQETQYF. Looking up the rest from reference TRBV25-1 and TRBJ2-5 gives the full variable domain: EADIYQTPRYLVIGTGKKITLECSQTMGHDKMYWYQQDPGMELHLIHYSYGVNSTEKGDLSSESTVSRIRTEHFPLTLESARPSHTSQYLCASSDWTQQETQYFGPGTRLLVL.

The chain uses TRBV7-2 and TRBJ2-3; D unclear. Germline assignment: CDR1 SGHTA and CDR2 FQGNSA. Trimming cost V 1 base and J 4 bases, with 15 bases left between them. The CDR3 loop spans 16 amino acids. CDR3 coding DNA: TGTGCCAGCAGCTTAGATGAGACACGCTACGCAGATACGCAGTATTTT. It is translated as CASSLDETRYADTQYF. The variable domain in full, with the rest retrieved from reference TRBV7-2 and TRBJ2-3, is GAGVSQSPSNKVTEKGKDVELRCDPISGHTALYWYRQSLGQGLEFLIYFQGNSAPDKSGLPSDRFSAERTGGSVSTLTIQRTQQEDSAVYLCASSLDETRYADTQYFGPGTRLTVL.

The sample holds a few counts of this clonotype. The V gene is TRBV7-6, the J gene TRBJ1-4; D gene unclear. CDR3 length: 15 residues. The germline V gene has CDR1 SGHVS and CDR2 FNYEAQ. V was pared by 1 base and J by 4 bases, with 10 bases between. CDR3 coding DNA: TGTGCCAGCAGCTTAGAGGAAGCATTTAATGAAAAACTGTTTTTT. It codes for CASSLEEAFNEKLFF.

In DNA, the CDR3 is TGCGCCAGCAGCCAAGAGGGCGGGGAGACCCAGTTCTTC. Translation: CASSQEGGETQFF. The chain recombines TRBV4-3 with TRBJ2-1, with D maybe TRBD2 (6 bases). V gave up 0 bases and J gave up 13 bases, with 13 bases separating them. CDR1 LGHNA and CDR2 YSLEER come from the germline V gene. The CDR3 length is 13 residues.

As concerns this clonotype: A read error is possible here, since a much larger clone lies one base away. The V and J genes are TRBV6-2 or TRBV6-3 and TRBJ2-7; D call uncertain. The end of the DNA fits TRBJ2-5 better, so the J call may be wrong. The CDR3 consists of 13 residues. Germline loops: CDR1 MNHEY, CDR2 SVGEGT. The CDR3 nucleotides are TGTGCCAGCAGTGACTCGCGCGGTGAGACCCAGTACTTC. It encodes CASSDSRGETQYF.

The chain carries TRBV5-6 and TRBJ2-1; perhaps D is TRBD1 or TRBD2 (5 bases each). The end of the DNA fits TRBJ2-7 better, so the J call may be wrong. The CDR3 sequence is 15 residues long. Germline V gene data show CDR1 as SGHDT and CDR2 as YYEEEE. The CDR3 region is CASSRGDSSYNEQYF. The CDR3 DNA reads as TGTGCCAGCTCCCGGGGAGACAGCTCCTACAATGAGCAGTACTTC.

This clonotype was found a few times. The chain joins TRBV24-1 to TRBJ2-7, with unresolved D. Germline-derived CDR1 and CDR2 are KGHDR and SFDVKD. The CDR3 has 11 residues. V was cut by 3 bases and J by 9 bases, with 8 bases left in between. The CDR3 DNA is TGTGCCACCAGTGATGGAAGGGTGCAGTACTTC. It codes for CATSDGRVQYF.

The rearrangement links TRBV20-1 to TRBJ2-2; no definite D call. The CDR3 totals 13 residues. Germline CDR1 reads DFQATT; CDR2 reads SNEGSKA (reference sequence). V lost 3 bases to trimming and J lost 0 bases, with 5 bases between them. The CDR3 sequence: CSASPANTGELFF. The CDR3 DNA reads TGCAGTGCTAGCCCCGCGAACACCGGGGAGCTGTTTTTT.

The chain combines TRBV2 with TRBJ2-1; 9 bases are a match to TRBD1. J gave up 6 bases and V 8 bases, and 11 bases lay outside the gene matches. This CDR3 contains 15 residues. The V gene's germline CDR1 is SNHLY and CDR2 FYNNEI. The CDR3 here is CASGPPGQGFNEQFF. The CDR3 DNA is TGTGCCAGCGGTCCCCCGGGACAGGGCTTCAATGAGCAGTTCTTC.

In this sample, this clonotype turned up a few times. J is TRBJ1-2 and V is TRBV10-3, with D possibly matching TRBD1 (6 bases). From germline, CDR1 is ENHRY and CDR2 SYGVKD. V lost 7 bases and J 7 bases, leaving 19 bases between the germline ends. The CDR3 extends over 14 amino acids. CDR3 region: CAITEQGLRTGYTF. In DNA form, the CDR3 reads TGTGCCATCACCGAGCAGGGGCTGCGAACTGGCTACACCTTC.

The CDR3: CASSVSDRRNTEAFF. DNA for the CDR3: TGTGCCAGCAGTGTATCAGACAGGAGGAACACTGAAGCTTTCTTT. The chain combines TRBV6-5 with TRBJ1-1; TRBD1 is a possible D gene (6 bases). The CDR3 has 15 residues. Germline loops: CDR1 MNHEY, CDR2 SVGAGI. Trimming shortened V by 5 bases and J by 1 base, and 14 bases separated the two germline ends.

The chain couples TRBV3-1 to TRBJ1-1; D uncertain. The V end was cut by 2 bases, the J end by 5 bases, with 15 bases between. From germline, CDR1 is LGHDT and CDR2 YNNKEL (reference sequence). The CDR3 covers 15 residues. The CDR3 here is CASSQHDILTTEAFF. For the CDR3, the DNA is TGTGCCAGCAGCCAACACGATATCCTGACGACTGAAGCTTTCTTT.

The chain links TRBV28 to TRBJ2-7; tentatively, D is TRBD2 (5 bases). This CDR3 spans 12 amino acids. The V end was cut by 5 bases, the J end by 2 bases, with 7 bases between. From germline, CDR1 is MDHEN and CDR2 SYDVKM. CDR3 sequence (DNA): TGTGCCAGCAGTACACTAGCCTACGAGCAGTACTTC. This sequence encodes CASSTLAYEQYF.

The CDR3 DNA sequence: TGTGCCAGCAGCTGGAGGGGAACCGAGACCCAGTACTTC. Protein product: CASSWRGTETQYF. This sequence joins TRBV7-3 and TRBJ2-5; possible D gene TRBD2, 6 bases. CDR3 length equals 13 residues. The V end lost 4 bases, the J end lost 5 bases, and 11 bases lay between the germline ends. The germline gives CDR1 SGHTA, CDR2 FQGTGA.

In regard to this clonotype: A much larger clone lies a single base off, so this may be a read error. The chain employs TRBV11-2 and TRBJ2-1, with D tentatively TRBD1 (6 bases). Per germline, CDR1 SGHAT and CDR2 FQNNGV. The CDR3 length is 13 residues. V was shortened by 5 bases and J by 5 bases, with 10 bases between the two germline ends. The CDR3 loop reads CASSPGQHNEQFF. The CDR3 DNA reads TGTGCCAGCAGCCCCGGACAGCACAATGAGCAGTTCTTC. Full variable domain (outside the CDR3, taken from reference TRBV11-2 and TRBJ2-1): EAGVAQSPRYKIIEKRQSVAFWCNPISGHATLYWYQQILGQGPKLLIQFQNNGVVDDSQLPKDRFSAERLKGVDSTLKIQPAKLEDSAVYLCASSPGQHNEQFFGPGTRLTVL.

The rearrangement links TRBV7-2 to TRBJ2-1, with 14 nucleotides matching TRBD2. This CDR3 region has 15 residues. CDR1 SGHTA and CDR2 FQGNSA come from the germline V gene. The V gene end was trimmed by 8 bases and the J gene end by 9 bases; junction bases not matched to a gene: 9. DNA of the CDR3: TGTGCCAGCTACCGGGGACTAGCGGGAGAAGGTGAGCAGTTCTTC. Translating gives CASYRGLAGEGEQFF.

At least ten counts were recorded for this clonotype. The J gene is TRBJ2-1, the V gene TRBV20-1; maybe TRBD2 (6 bases). The ends were cut back, 3 bases at V and 6 bases at J, with 15 bases in the middle. The CDR3 is 14 residues long. CDR1 DFQATT and CDR2 SNEGSKA come from the germline V gene (reference sequence). The CDR3 protein is CSASSTDGGNEQFF. The CDR3, as DNA: TGCAGTGCTAGCTCCACCGACGGGGGCAATGAGCAGTTCTTC.

The chain recombines TRBV5-1 with TRBJ1-5, with D unclear. The CDR3 is made up of 16 amino acids. The V gene lost 2 bases and the J gene lost 3 bases, with 15 bases spanning the gap. Germline V CDR1 and CDR2: SGHRS, YFSETQ. CDR3 residues: CASSFGQPGPNQPQHF. The CDR3 DNA follows: TGCGCCAGCAGCTTCGGCCAACCCGGGCCCAATCAGCCCCAGCATTTT.

The chain uses TRBV11-2 and TRBJ2-1; TRBD2 aligns across 8 bases. The CDR3 length is 15 residues. J was trimmed by 2 bases and V by 8 bases; bases with no gene match: 8. Germline values: CDR1 SGHAT, CDR2 FQNNGV. The CDR3 nucleotides are TGTGCCAGCTCCGTCGGGCGGGGGGCCTACAATGAGCAGTTCTTC. Amino acids: CASSVGRGAYNEQFF. The full variable domain, completed using reference TRBV11-2 and TRBJ2-1, is EAGVAQSPRYKIIEKRQSVAFWCNPISGHATLYWYQQILGQGPKLLIQFQNNGVVDDSQLPKDRFSAERLKGVDSTLKIQPAKLEDSAVYLCASSVGRGAYNEQFFGPGTRLTVL.